Below, 22 T cell receptor beta chains from the same sample are listed, as sequenced in a study of blood T cell repertoires in COVID-19. The table came from immunoSEQ multiplex PCR; TCRdb's copy has only in-frame clones and leaves some out. Of 80,000 to 100,000 clones in the sample, roughly 90% were seen once. The material sequenced was peripheral blood. The receptors were sampled from a woman older than 75 with acute or convalescent COVID-19.

The V and J genes are TRBV9 and TRBJ2-5; 7 bases are a match to TRBD2. Germline V gene data show CDR1 as SGDLS and CDR2 as YYNGEE. The CDR3 contains 14 residues. V dropped 4 bases and J dropped 4; count of bases not matched to a gene: 7. CDR3 sequence: CASSFRLAGETQYF. The CDR3 DNA is TGTGCCAGCAGCTTCCGACTAGCTGGAGAGACCCAGTACTTC. The full variable domain, with the rest looked up from reference TRBV9 and TRBJ2-5, is DSGVTQTPKHLITATGQRVTLRCSPRSGDLSVYWYQQSLDQGLQFLIQYYNGEERAKGNILERFSAQQFPDLHSELNLSSLELGDSALYFCASSFRLAGETQYFGPGTRLLVL.

The gene calls are TRBV5-1 and TRBJ1-4; tentatively, D is TRBD1 (5 bases). The CDR3 has 14 amino acids. The germline V and J ends were trimmed by 4 bases and 0 bases, with 7 bases remaining between them. In germline, CDR1 is SGHRS, CDR2 YFSETQ. The CDR3 here is CASSLTATNEKLFF. The DNA of the CDR3 is TGCGCCAGCAGCCTGACAGCAACTAATGAAAAACTGTTTTTT. The whole variable domain, remainder taken from reference TRBV5-1 and TRBJ1-4, is KAGVTQTPRYLIKTRGQQVTLSCSPISGHRSVSWYQQTPGQGLQFLFEYFSETQRNKGNFPGRFSGRQFSNSRSEMNVSTLELGDSALYLCASSLTATNEKLFFGSGTQLSVL.

The gene calls are TRBV7-2 and TRBJ2-1; 8 bases are shared with TRBD1. The V gene's germline CDR1 is SGHTA and CDR2 FQGNSA. CDR3 length: 15 amino acids. The ends lost 5 bases at V and 9 bases at J; junction bases unmatched: 12. CDR3 in DNA: TGTGCCAGCAGCACCGACAGGGGAATATTCAGTGAGCAGTTCTTC. The encoded protein is CASSTDRGIFSEQFF. Based on the CDR3 plus reference TRBV7-2 and TRBJ2-1, the full variable domain is GAGVSQSPSNKVTEKGKDVELRCDPISGHTALYWYRQSLGQGLEFLIYFQGNSAPDKSGLPSDRFSAERTGGSVSTLTIQRTQQEDSAVYLCASSTDRGIFSEQFFGPGTRLTVL.

The chain links TRBV5-1 to TRBJ2-2; 10 bases fit TRBD1. The CDR3 runs to 16 residues. V trimming: 4 bases; J trimming: 0 bases; junction bases outside the gene matches: 3. Germline CDR1 and CDR2: SGHRS and YFSETQ. The CDR3 nucleotides read TGCGCCAGCAGCGAAGGGACAGGGGCGAACACCGGGGAGCTGTTTTTT. Its translation: CASSEGTGANTGELFF.

The V gene is TRBV28, the J gene TRBJ2-2; a weak D match, TRBD2 (5 bases). Trimming left V 1 base short and J 4 bases short, with 13 bases between. This CDR3 has 16 amino acids. Germline lookup yields CDR1 MDHEN and CDR2 SYDVKM. The CDR3 reads CASSLLALAVTGELFF. CDR3 coding DNA: TGTGCCAGCAGTTTATTGGCCCTAGCAGTCACCGGGGAGCTGTTTTTT.

The chain carries TRBV9 and TRBJ1-3; D remains unclear. With 4 bases removed from V and 0 bases from J, the gap between germline ends came to 11 bases. This CDR3 spans 15 amino acids. Germline V lookup: CDR1 SGDLS, CDR2 YYNGEE. For the CDR3, the DNA is TGTGCCAGCAGCCCCGCGGGGATCTCTGGAAACACCATATATTTT. As protein: CASSPAGISGNTIYF. The complete variable domain, with remaining parts taken from reference TRBV9 and TRBJ1-3, reads DSGVTQTPKHLITATGQRVTLRCSPRSGDLSVYWYQQSLDQGLQFLIQYYNGEERAKGNILERFSAQQFPDLHSELNLSSLELGDSALYFCASSPAGISGNTIYFGEGSWLTVV.

The CDR3: CASSSLPGRGTTEAFF. The CDR3 DNA reads TGTGCCAGCAGTTCCCTCCCCGGCCGGGGAACGACTGAAGCTTTCTTT. J is TRBJ1-1 and V is TRBV28; D is unresolved. In germline, CDR1 is MDHEN, CDR2 SYDVKM. This CDR3 comprises 16 residues. Trimming cost V 4 bases and J 5 bases, with 20 bases left between them.

The chain joins TRBV6-5 to TRBJ1-5; TRBD1 is a possible D gene (5 bases). The V end was cut by 4 bases, the J end by 5 bases, with 9 bases between. CDR1 and CDR2 from the germline V gene are MNHEY and SVGAGI. The CDR3 consists of 13 residues. The CDR3, as DNA: TGTGCCAGCAGTTGGGCAGGGCATCAGCCCCAGCATTTT. Amino acids: CASSWAGHQPQHF.

Note on this clone: A much larger clone differs by one base, so this may be a read error. The rearrangement links TRBV19 to TRBJ2-1; the match to TRBD1 covers 12 bases. CDR1 is LNHDA, CDR2 SQIVND, per germline (reference sequence). This CDR3 has 19 amino acids. The CDR3 DNA follows: TGTGTCAGTAGTATAAGGGGACAGGGGGCGATCGTCTCCTACAATGAGCAGTTCTTC. Translating gives CVSSIRGQGAIVSYNEQFF.

The rearrangement uses TRBV5-6 and TRBJ2-5; the D gene is possibly TRBD2 (6 bases). The V end lost 1 base, the J end lost 7 bases, and 17 bases lay between the germline ends. Germline CDR1 SGHDT, CDR2 YYEEEE. This CDR3 has 15 amino acids. The CDR3 region has the DNA TGTGCCAGCAGCTTGCCCAAGTTGCGGGGTGTGACCCAGTACTTC. Encoded protein: CASSLPKLRGVTQYF.

The rearrangement links TRBV19 to TRBJ2-2; D unresolved. The germline V and J ends were trimmed by 7 bases and 4 bases, with 13 bases remaining between them. CDR1 is LNHDA, CDR2 SQIVND, per germline (reference sequence). This CDR3 is 14 amino acids long. Written as DNA, the CDR3 is TGTGCCAGTACCCCCAATTACGGCACCGGGGAGCTGTTTTTT. It encodes CASTPNYGTGELFF.

The rearrangement links TRBV2 to TRBJ1-6; no clear D gene. From germline, CDR1 is SNHLY and CDR2 FYNNEI. The CDR3 is 13 residues long. Trimming removed 6 bases from V and 10 bases from J, with 13 bases in between. CDR3: CASREEVSSPLHF. CDR3 in DNA: TGTGCCAGCAGGGAGGAGGTATCCTCACCCCTCCACTTT.

V and J are TRBV5-4 and TRBJ2-5; D possibly corresponds to TRBD2 (5 bases). With 2 bases removed from V and 1 base from J, the gap between germline ends came to 9 bases. The CDR3 contains 14 residues. Germline CDR1 is SGHNT and CDR2 is YYREEE (reference sequence). The CDR3 DNA reads TGTGCCAGCAGCTTTATGGGGAGCCAAGAGACCCAGTACTTC. Translating gives CASSFMGSQETQYF.

This clone was observed once. Germline is not matched at one junction end, which may reflect a read error. The J gene is TRBJ2-4, the V gene TRBV2; D may be TRBD2 (6 bases). CDR1 and CDR2 from the germline V gene are SNHLY and FYNNEI. This CDR3 spans 14 amino acids. The CDR3: CASSESGAKNIQYF. The CDR3, as DNA: TGTGCCAGCAGTGAATCGGGAGCCAAAAACATTCAGTACTTT.

The chain is built from TRBV3-1 (or the pseudogene TRBV3-2) and TRBJ1-4; maybe TRBD1 (5 bases). The V end lost 3 bases, the J end lost 7 bases, and 15 bases lay between the germline ends. Looked up from germline, CDR1 is LGHDT and CDR2 is YNNKEL (reference sequence). The CDR3 has 15 residues. The CDR3 here is CASSHLGGRGEKLFF. The CDR3 DNA reads as TGTGCCAGCAGCCATCTCGGGGGTAGGGGTGAAAAACTGTTTTTT.

J is TRBJ2-5 and V is TRBV3-1 (or the pseudogene TRBV3-2); possibly TRBD1 for D (6 bases). The CDR3 length is 17 residues. The V end lost 0 bases, the J end lost 2 bases, and 16 bases lay between the germline ends. Germline CDR1 and CDR2: LGHDT and YNNKEL (reference sequence). Here the CDR3 DNA reads TGTGCCAGCAGCCAAGATTTCGCGCCAGGGGCACAAGAGACCCAGTACTTC. Amino acids: CASSQDFAPGAQETQYF.

The chain couples TRBV7-6 to TRBJ1-6; D remains ambiguous. CDR1 is SGHVS and CDR2 is FNYEAQ in the germline V gene. Trimming stripped 5 bases from V and 3 bases from J, with 11 bases between. This CDR3 spans 15 amino acids. The chain's CDR3 is CASSLREIYNSPLHF. The CDR3 DNA follows: TGTGCCAGCAGCCTTCGGGAGATCTATAATTCACCCCTCCACTTT.

V is TRBV11-2 and J is TRBJ2-1; a possible D gene is TRBD2 (6 bases). The V and J ends lost 2 bases and 0 bases respectively, with 14 bases between them. Germline V gives CDR1 SGHAT, CDR2 FQNNGV. The CDR3 runs to 17 residues. The DNA for the CDR3 is TGTGCCAGCAGCTTATACAGCGCGGGGAGCTCCTACAATGAGCAGTTCTTC. This sequence encodes CASSLYSAGSSYNEQFF.

The chain has TRBV7-3 and TRBJ2-7, with TRBD2 identical over 9 bases. Germline loops: CDR1 SGHTA, CDR2 FQGTGA. The CDR3 extends over 15 amino acids. J gave up 2 bases and V 2 bases, and 4 bases lay outside the gene matches. In nucleotides, the CDR3 is TGTGCCAGCAGCTTAGGACTAGCGAGTACCTACGAGCAGTACTTC. This encodes CASSLGLASTYEQYF.

The chain employs TRBV5-4 and TRBJ1-6; 10 bases align to TRBD1. This CDR3 is built from 15 residues. The ends lost 1 base at V and 12 bases at J; junction bases unmatched: 7. From germline, CDR1 is SGHNT and CDR2 YYREEE (reference sequence). The CDR3 sequence is CASSLFGTGAEPLHF. CDR3 nucleotide sequence: TGTGCCAGCAGCTTGTTCGGGACAGGGGCCGAACCCCTCCACTTT.

The genes are TRBV15 and TRBJ1-5, with a weak D call TRBD1 (6 bases). The CDR3 loop spans 14 amino acids. V dropped 1 base and J dropped 5 bases, with 9 bases sitting between them. The germline V gene encodes CDR1 LNHNV and CDR2 YYDKDF (reference sequence). The CDR3: CATSRGAGDQPQHF. The CDR3 region has the DNA TGTGCCACCAGCAGAGGGGCAGGGGATCAGCCCCAGCATTTT. Drawing the rest from reference TRBV15 and TRBJ1-5, the complete variable domain is DAMVIQNPRYQVTQFGKPVTLSCSQTLNHNVMYWYQQKSSQAPKLLFHYYDKDFNNEADTPDNFQSRRPNTSFCFLDIRSPGLGDTAMYLCATSRGAGDQPQHFGDGTRLSIL.

The chain links TRBV21-1 to TRBJ1-4; the table assigns TRBD1, which was not confirmed against the DNA. TRBV21-1 is marked as a pseudogene. This CDR3 spans 15 amino acids. The CDR3 reads CASSRGTDTNEKLFF. CDR3 nucleotides: TGTGCCAGCAGCCGGGGGACAGACACTAATGAAAAACTGTTTTTT.